Here is one T cell receptor (beta chain) with its context. Healthy Russian Caucasian donors spanned ages about 6 to 100 years. Isolation recovered at least 7 million PBMCs from every sample. Then a second PCR, running about 6 to 12 cycles, was carried out with a sample-barcoded 5' primer and a J-beta primer mix. Researchers report that each sample yielded at least 2.5 million CDR3-containing paired-end reads. TCRdb used MiXCR to reprocess the 5' RACE reads, holding one entry per CDR3 protein. The data hold 780,000 or so distinct CDR3 sequences, with roughly three fifths observed a single time. With 6 bases removed from V and 4 bases from J, the gap between germline ends came to 14 bases. The CDR3 consists of 14 residues. The data were taken from a study of blood T cells in healthy people across ages. Whole-study context: About one barcoded beta molecule was captured per two T cells (by template switching).

The V and J genes are TRBV12-3 or TRBV12-4 and TRBJ2-3; no reliable D call. Material for sequencing was blood. The TCR sequence derives from a man in his forties in good health. The CDR3 DNA sequence: TGTGCCAGCAGCCTCAGAGCCGTCGCAGATACGCAGTATTTT. Its protein is CASSLRAVADTQYF.